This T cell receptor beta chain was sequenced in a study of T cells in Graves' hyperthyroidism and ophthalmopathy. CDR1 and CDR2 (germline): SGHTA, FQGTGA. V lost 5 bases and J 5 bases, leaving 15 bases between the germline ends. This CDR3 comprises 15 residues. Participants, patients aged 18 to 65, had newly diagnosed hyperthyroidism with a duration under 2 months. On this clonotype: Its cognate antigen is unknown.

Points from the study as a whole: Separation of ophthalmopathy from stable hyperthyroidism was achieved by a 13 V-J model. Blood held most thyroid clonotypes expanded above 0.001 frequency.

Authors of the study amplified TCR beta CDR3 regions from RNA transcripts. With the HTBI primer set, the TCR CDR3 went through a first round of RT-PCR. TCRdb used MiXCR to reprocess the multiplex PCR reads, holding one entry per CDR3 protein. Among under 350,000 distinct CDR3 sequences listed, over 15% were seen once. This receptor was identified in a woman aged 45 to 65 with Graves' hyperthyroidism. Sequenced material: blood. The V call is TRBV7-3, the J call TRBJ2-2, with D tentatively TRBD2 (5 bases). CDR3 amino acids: CASSRRTAGTGELFF. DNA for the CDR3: TGTGCCAGCAGCCGCCGGACTGCCGGTACCGGGGAGCTGTTTTTT.